This T cell receptor beta chain was documented in a study of cytomegalovirus exposure and HLA in healthy donors. Study in general: Out of about 170 million T cells, an earlier analysis found around 120 million unique TCR beta sequences in total. From HLA-typed donors, an early data release held about 85 million unique TCRs. Regarding the study as a whole: Segments of the TCR beta V type were, in most cases, productive about 87% or about 30% of the time in an earlier analysis.

The length of the CDR3 is 16 residues. Germline CDR1 and CDR2: SGHVS and FQNEAQ. Trimming cost V 1 base and J 7 bases, with 17 bases left between them. As regards this clone: Its antigen is unidentified.

A multiplex PCR was run with 60 Vbeta primers and 13 Jbeta primers. Sequencing was performed with immunoSEQ multiplex PCR; in TCRdb, only in-frame clones are kept and a portion is missing. The repertoire includes 150,000 to 200,000 clones, roughly 88% of them detected once, and around 6.6% sits in the top ten. The V and J genes are TRBV7-8 and TRBJ2-1; maybe TRBD2 (5 bases). What was sequenced was PBMCs. The source is a man aged 45-65 years in good health and CMV-seropositive. CDR3 coding DNA: TGTGCCAGCAGCTTAGAAGAGGCTCGGGGAAGGAATGAGCAGTTCTTC. This codes for CASSLEEARGRNEQFF.